This T cell receptor beta chain derives from a study of T cells in Graves' hyperthyroidism and ophthalmopathy. The germline V gene encodes CDR1 MNHEY and CDR2 SMNVEV (reference sequence). Between the trimmed V and J ends, which lost 0 bases and 4 bases, there was a span of 9 bases. The CDR3 covers 14 residues. In its sample, this clonotype was seen a few times. RNA transcripts provided the source from which TCR beta CDR3 regions were amplified. HTBI primers were the set used in a first-round RT-PCR of the TCR CDR3. Via MiXCR, TCRdb re-called the multiplex PCR reads, giving one row per CDR3 protein. The table has 300,000 to 450,000 distinct CDR3 sequences, around 13% seen once; the top ten hold 9.5% to 11%.

The TCR was taken from a woman aged 55-70 years with Graves' hyperthyroidism. The chain recombines TRBV27 with TRBJ1-2; perhaps TRBD1 as D (5 bases). Sequencing was carried out using blood. The CDR3 protein is CASSLSGATYGYTF. In DNA, the CDR3 is TGTGCCAGCAGTTTATCAGGGGCTACCTATGGCTACACCTTC.